The T cell receptor beta chain described here comes from a study of cytomegalovirus exposure and HLA in healthy donors. Broader study findings: In a later analysis, CMV-associated beta chains were mostly HLA-associated, it appeared.

This clone was seen more than once but under ten times. The antigen remains unidentified. This PCR relied on a set of 60 Vbeta primers and 13 Jbeta primers. In the authors' workflow: An analysis performed later counted about 80 million unique TCR beta chains (roughly 11 million of them shared). Some clones are missing from TCRdb's copy, which holds only in-frame ones; the method was immunoSEQ multiplex PCR. V and J calls and clone size come straight from that table; D and trimming were deduced from the DNA. The data show some 140,000 clones, approximately 80% seen once. The CDR3 is 13 amino acids. Trimming cost V 4 bases and J 8 bases; bases outside gene matches: 7. Germline CDR1 reads SGHRS; CDR2 reads YFSETQ.

This sequence joins TRBV5-1 and TRBJ1-2; the match to TRBD1 covers 8 bases. Sequencing input: PBMCs. The clonotype originates from a woman aged 18-35 years in good health and CMV-seronegative. CDR3 sequence reads: CASSQGQGGGYTF. CDR3 sequence (DNA): TGCGCCAGCAGCCAAGGACAGGGCGGCGGCTACACCTTC.